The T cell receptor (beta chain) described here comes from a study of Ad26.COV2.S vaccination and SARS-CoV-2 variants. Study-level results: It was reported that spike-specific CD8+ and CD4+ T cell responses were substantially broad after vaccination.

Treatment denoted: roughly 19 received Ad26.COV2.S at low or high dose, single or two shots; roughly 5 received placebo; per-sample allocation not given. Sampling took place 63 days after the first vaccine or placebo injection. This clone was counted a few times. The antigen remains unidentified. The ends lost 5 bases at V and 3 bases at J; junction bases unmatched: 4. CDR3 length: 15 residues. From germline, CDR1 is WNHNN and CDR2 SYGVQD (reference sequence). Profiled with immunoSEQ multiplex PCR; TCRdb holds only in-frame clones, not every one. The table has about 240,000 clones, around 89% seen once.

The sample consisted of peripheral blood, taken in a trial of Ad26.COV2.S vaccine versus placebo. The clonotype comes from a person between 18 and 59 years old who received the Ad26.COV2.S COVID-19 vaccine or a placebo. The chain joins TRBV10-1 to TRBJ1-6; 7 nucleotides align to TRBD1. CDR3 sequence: CASSSGTDYNSPLHF. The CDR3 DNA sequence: TGCGCCAGCAGTTCAGGGACAGACTATAATTCACCCCTCCACTTT.